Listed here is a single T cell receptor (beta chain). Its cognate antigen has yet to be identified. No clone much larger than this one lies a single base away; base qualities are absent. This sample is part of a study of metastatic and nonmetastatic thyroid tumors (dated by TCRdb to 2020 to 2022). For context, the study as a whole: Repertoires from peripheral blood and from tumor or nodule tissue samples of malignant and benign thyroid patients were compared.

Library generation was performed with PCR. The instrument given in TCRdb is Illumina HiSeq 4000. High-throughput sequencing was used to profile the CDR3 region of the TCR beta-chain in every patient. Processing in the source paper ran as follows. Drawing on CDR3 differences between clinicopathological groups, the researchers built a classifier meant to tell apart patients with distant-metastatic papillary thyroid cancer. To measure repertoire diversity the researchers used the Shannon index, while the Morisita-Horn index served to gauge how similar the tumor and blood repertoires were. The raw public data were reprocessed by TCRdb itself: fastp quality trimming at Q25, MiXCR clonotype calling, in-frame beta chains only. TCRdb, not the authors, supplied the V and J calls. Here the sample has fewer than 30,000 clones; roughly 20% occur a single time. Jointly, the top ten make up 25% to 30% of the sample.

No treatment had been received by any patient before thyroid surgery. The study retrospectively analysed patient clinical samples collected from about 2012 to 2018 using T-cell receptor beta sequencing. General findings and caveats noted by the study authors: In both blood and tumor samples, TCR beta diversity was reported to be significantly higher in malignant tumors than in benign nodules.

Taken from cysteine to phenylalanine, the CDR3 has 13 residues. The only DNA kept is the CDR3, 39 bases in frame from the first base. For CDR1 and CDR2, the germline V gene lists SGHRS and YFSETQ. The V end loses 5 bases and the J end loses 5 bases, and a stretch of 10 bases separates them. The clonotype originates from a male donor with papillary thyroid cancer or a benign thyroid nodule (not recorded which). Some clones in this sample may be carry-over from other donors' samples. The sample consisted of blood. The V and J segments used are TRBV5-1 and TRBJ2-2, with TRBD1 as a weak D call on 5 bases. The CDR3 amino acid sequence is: CASRCDSTGELFF. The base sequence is TGCGCCAGCAGATGCGACAGTACCGGGGAGCTGTTTTTT.